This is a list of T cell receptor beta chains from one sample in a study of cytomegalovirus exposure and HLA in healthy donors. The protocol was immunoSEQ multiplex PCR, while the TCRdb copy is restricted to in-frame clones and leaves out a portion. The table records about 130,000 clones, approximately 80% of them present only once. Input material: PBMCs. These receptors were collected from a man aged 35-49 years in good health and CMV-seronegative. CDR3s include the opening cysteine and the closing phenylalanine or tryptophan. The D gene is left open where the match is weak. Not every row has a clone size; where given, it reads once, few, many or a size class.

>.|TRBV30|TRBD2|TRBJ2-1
CACPTSGHYNEQFF
TGTGCCTGTCCGACTAGCGGGCACTACAATGAGCAGTTCTTC
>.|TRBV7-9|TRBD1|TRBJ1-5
CASSHQGTGVTNQPQHF
TGTGCCAGCAGTCATCAAGGAACAGGGGTTACAAATCAGCCCCAGCATTTT
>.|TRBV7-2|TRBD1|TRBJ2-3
CASSVDRGTSTDTQYF
TGTGCCAGCAGCGTAGACAGGGGAACTAGCACAGATACGCAGTATTTT
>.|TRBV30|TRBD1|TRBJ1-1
CAWTTDRVFEGDTEAFF
TGTGCCTGGACCACGGACAGGGTCTTCGAAGGGGACACTGAAGCTTTCTTT
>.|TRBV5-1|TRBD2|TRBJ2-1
CASSQTGTSSEQFF
TGCGCCAGCAGCCAAACCGGGACTAGTTCTGAGCAGTTCTTC
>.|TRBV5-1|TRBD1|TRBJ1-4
CASRTGWGSEKLFF
TGCGCCAGCAGGACAGGGTGGGGGTCTGAAAAACTGTTTTTT
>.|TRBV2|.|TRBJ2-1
CASRTSGEQFF
TGTGCCAGCAGGACCTCGGGTGAGCAGTTCTTC
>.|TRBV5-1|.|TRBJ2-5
CASSLFWGQETQYF
TGCGCCAGCAGCTTGTTCTGGGGGCAGGAGACCCAGTACTTC
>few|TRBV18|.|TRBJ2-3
CASSPVSFPDTQYF
TGTGCCAGCTCACCAGTTTCATTTCCAGATACGCAGTATTTT
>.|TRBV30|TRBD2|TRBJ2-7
CAWSDRRGMTYEQYF
TGTGCCTGGAGTGATAGGCGGGGGATGACCTACGAGCAGTACTTC
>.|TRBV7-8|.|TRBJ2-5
CASSGNREETQYF
TGTGCCAGCAGCGGTAACAGGGAGGAGACCCAGTACTTC
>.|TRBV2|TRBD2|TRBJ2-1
CASSFVGGGPGNEQFF
TGTGCCAGCAGTTTCGTCGGGGGAGGGCCGGGGAATGAGCAGTTCTTC
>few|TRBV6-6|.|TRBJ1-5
CASKLQAQHPQHF
TGTGCCAGCAAACTACAGGCTCAGCACCCCCAGCATTTT
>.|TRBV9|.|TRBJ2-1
CASSAGTFSYNEQFF
TGTGCCAGCAGCGCCGGGACTTTCTCCTACAATGAGCAGTTCTTC
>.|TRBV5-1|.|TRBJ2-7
CASSLGVPNSYEQYF
TGCGCCAGCAGCTTGGGCGTTCCGAACTCCTACGAGCAGTACTTC
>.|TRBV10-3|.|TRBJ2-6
CAISESTDSGANVLTF
TGTGCCATCAGTGAGTCGACAGACTCTGGGGCCAACGTCCTGACTTTC
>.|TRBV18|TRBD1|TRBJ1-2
CASSQRRDRANYGYTF
TGTGCCAGCTCCCAACGGAGGGACAGGGCCAACTATGGCTACACCTTC
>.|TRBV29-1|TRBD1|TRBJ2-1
CSVVGDRGHYNEQFF
TGCAGCGTTGTTGGAGACAGGGGTCACTACAATGAGCAGTTCTTC
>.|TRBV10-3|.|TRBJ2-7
CAVRAGAYEQYF
TGTGCCGTCAGAGCGGGTGCCTACGAGCAGTACTTC
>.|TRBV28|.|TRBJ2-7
CASSLSSYEQYF
TGTGCCAGCAGTTTATCCTCATACGAGCAGTACTTC
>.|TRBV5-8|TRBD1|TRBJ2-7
CASSLVGQLNVYEQYF
TGTGCCAGCAGCCTTGTGGGACAGTTGAATGTGTACGAGCAGTACTTC
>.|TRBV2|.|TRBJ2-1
CASSVGEYNEQFF
TGTGCCAGCAGTGTGGGCGAGTACAATGAGCAGTTCTTC
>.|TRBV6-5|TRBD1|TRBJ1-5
CASSWGQGKGNQPQHF
TGTGCCAGCAGTTGGGGACAGGGGAAGGGCAATCAGCCCCAGCATTTT
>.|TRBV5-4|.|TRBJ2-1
CASSPDGGSYNEQFF
TGTGCCAGCAGCCCGGACGGGGGCTCCTACAATGAGCAGTTCTTC
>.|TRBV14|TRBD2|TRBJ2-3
CASSPIAGALTDTQYF
TGTGCCAGCAGCCCCATAGCGGGGGCGCTCACAGATACGCAGTATTTT
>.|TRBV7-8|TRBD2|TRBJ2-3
CASRLGLAAGVGDTQYF
TGTGCCAGCAGACTAGGACTAGCGGCTGGCGTGGGGGATACGCAGTATTTT
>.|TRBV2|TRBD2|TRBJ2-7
CASRRNRGTSGVSSYEQYF
TGTGCCAGCAGGCGGAACAGGGGGACTAGCGGGGTGAGCTCCTACGAGCAGTACTTC
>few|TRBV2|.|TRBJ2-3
CASSLDSPTDTQYF
TGTGCCAGCAGTCTGGACAGCCCCACAGATACGCAGTATTTT
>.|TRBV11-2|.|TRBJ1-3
CASSRTRDTIYF
TGTGCCAGCAGCCGTACTCGGGACACCATATATTTT
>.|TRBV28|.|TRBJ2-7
CASSLFGGPTYEQYF
TGTGCCAGCAGTTTATTCGGAGGTCCAACCTACGAGCAGTACTTC
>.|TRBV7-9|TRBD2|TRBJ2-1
CASSLDGRSWNEQFF
TGTGCCAGCAGCTTAGACGGGAGGTCTTGGAATGAGCAGTTCTTC
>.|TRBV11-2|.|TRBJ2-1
CASSSQGYNEQFF
TGTGCCAGCAGCTCACAGGGTTACAATGAGCAGTTCTTC
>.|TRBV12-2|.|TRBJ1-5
CAAPGQGHQPQHF
TGTGCAGCCCCGGGACAGGGTCATCAGCCCCAGCATTTT
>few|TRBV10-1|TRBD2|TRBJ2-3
CASSEFTGTSGGDTQYF
TGCGCCAGCAGTGAGTTCACCGGGACTAGCGGGGGAGATACGCAGTATTTT
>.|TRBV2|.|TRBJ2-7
CASLPPLRAEQYF
TGTGCCAGCCTCCCACCTCTGAGGGCCGAGCAGTACTTC
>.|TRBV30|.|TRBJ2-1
CARSGGRSSYNEQFF
TGTGCCCGGAGTGGGGGCCGGAGCTCCTACAATGAGCAGTTCTTC
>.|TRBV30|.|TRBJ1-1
CAWSVGVNTEAFF
TGTGCCTGGAGTGTCGGGGTGAACACTGAAGCTTTCTTT
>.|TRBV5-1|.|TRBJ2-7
CASSSETGVGVNYEQYF
TGCGCCAGCAGCTCTGAAACGGGGGTAGGTGTCAACTACGAGCAGTACTTC
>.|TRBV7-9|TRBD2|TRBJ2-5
CASRSGGPGETQYF
TGTGCCAGCAGATCGGGGGGGCCGGGGGAGACCCAGTACTTC
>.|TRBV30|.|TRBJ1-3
CAWRENSGNTIYF
TGTGCCTGGAGGGAGAATTCTGGAAACACCATATATTTT
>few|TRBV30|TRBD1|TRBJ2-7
CAWSQLGQGKDEQYF
TGTGCCTGGAGTCAGCTTGGACAGGGTAAGGACGAGCAGTACTTC
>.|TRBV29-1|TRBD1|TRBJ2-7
CSVGTGFYEQYF
TGCAGCGTAGGGACAGGGTTTTACGAGCAGTACTTC
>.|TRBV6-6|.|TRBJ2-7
CASSPSGSTETYEQYF
TGTGCCAGCAGCCCCTCGGGGTCTACAGAAACCTACGAGCAGTACTTC
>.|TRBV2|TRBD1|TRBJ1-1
CASSEEGARTEAFF
TGTGCCAGCAGTGAGGAGGGGGCGAGGACTGAAGCTTTCTTT
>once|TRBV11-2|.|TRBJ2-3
CASSPTKPDTQYF
TGTGCCAGCAGTCCAACTAAACCCGATACGCAGTATTTT
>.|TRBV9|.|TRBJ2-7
CASSLGQISEQYF
TGTGCCAGCAGCCTTGGACAGATCTCCGAGCAGTACTTC
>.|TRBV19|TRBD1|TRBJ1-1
CASRTQGASDTEAFF
TGTGCCAGTAGAACGCAGGGGGCTTCGGACACTGAAGCTTTCTTT
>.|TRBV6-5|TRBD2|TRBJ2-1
CASRKGLAGYNEQFF
TGTGCCAGCAGGAAGGGACTAGCGGGTTACAATGAGCAGTTCTTC